Detailed here is one T cell receptor (beta chain). CDR1 is MGHDK, CDR2 SYGVNS, per germline. CDR3 size: 16 residues. V lost 1 base and J lost 0, with 11 bases in between. The sample originates from a study of blood T cell repertoires in COVID-19. Study information: PBMCs, B-cell-depleted T cells, or T cells provided the cDNA or gDNA that made up the material.

In the authors' workflow: Amplified reference gene primers provided the basis for estimating nucleated cell counts. Method: immunoSEQ multiplex PCR; TCRdb's copy keeps in-frame clones and lacks some. Clone size and V and J calls were adopted from that table, with D and trimming inferred from the DNA. The data show roughly 250,000 clones, around 86% seen once. This sequence was found in a woman aged 55-69 years with active or convalescent COVID-19. The sequenced sample consisted of peripheral blood. The V call is TRBV25-1, the J call TRBJ2-3; possible D gene TRBD1, 6 bases. This chain's CDR3 is CASSELTGDSTDTQYF. The CDR3 coding sequence is TGTGCCAGCAGTGAATTGACAGGCGATAGCACAGATACGCAGTATTTT.